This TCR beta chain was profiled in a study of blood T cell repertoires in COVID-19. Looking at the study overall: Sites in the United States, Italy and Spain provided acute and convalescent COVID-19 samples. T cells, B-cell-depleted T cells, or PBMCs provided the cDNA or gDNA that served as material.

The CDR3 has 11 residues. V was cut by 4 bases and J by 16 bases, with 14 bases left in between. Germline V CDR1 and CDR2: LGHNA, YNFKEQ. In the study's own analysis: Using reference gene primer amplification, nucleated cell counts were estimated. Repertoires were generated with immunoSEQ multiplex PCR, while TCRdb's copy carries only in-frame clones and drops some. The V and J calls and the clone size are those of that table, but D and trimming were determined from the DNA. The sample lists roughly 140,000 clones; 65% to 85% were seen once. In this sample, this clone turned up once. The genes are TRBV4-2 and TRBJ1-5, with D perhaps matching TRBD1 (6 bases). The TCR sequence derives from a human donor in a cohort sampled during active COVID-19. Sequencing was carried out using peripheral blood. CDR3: CASSLGQTLHF. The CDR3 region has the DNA TGTGCCAGCAGCCTTGGACAGACACTACATTTT.